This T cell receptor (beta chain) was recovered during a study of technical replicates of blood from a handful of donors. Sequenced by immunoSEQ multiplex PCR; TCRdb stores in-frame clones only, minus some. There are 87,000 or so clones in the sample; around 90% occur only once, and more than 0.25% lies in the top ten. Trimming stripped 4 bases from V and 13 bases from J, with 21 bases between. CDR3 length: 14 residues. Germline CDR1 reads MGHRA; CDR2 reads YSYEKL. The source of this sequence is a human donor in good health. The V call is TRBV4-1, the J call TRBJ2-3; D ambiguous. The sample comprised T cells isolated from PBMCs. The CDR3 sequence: CASSPRNAPQNEYF. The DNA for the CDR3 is TGCGCCAGCAGCCCCAGAAACGCTCCCCAGAACGAGTATTTT.